Sequencing of this T cell receptor beta chain was carried out in a study of T cell responses to AZD1222 COVID-19 vaccine. General observations from the study: Baseline testing showed seropositivity in only six or seven AZD1222 recipients.

Germline V CDR1 and CDR2: LGHDT, YNNKEL (reference sequence). V lost 3 bases, J lost 4 bases, and 10 bases lay in between. The CDR3 is 14 residues long. This table comes from immunoSEQ multiplex PCR, and its TCRdb copy is limited to in-frame clones, with some not included. The table includes approximately 150,000 clones, roughly nine tenths detected once. With regard to this clone: Its antigen is currently unknown.

The receptor comes from an adult who received the AZD1222 COVID-19 vaccine. Material: peripheral blood, obtained 28 days after the second AZD1222 dose. The chain carries TRBV3-1 (or the pseudogene TRBV3-2) and TRBJ1-5; D gene ambiguous. The CDR3: CASSQGNRNQPQHF. CDR3 nucleotide sequence: TGTGCCAGCAGCCAGGGGAATCGGAATCAGCCCCAGCATTTT.